Listed below are T cell receptor beta chains from one sample, sequenced in a study of early T cells in non-severe SARS-CoV-2 infection. TCRdb independently ran MiXCR on the 5' RACE reads; one entry per CDR3 protein. This table has over 25,000 distinct CDR3 sequences, approximately 6% appearing once. Sequenced sample: whole blood. The source is an adult who was a healthcare worker with PCR-confirmed SARS-CoV-2 infection or an uninfected control (not recorded which). Both conserved end residues are part of each CDR3.

TRBJ2-3 | 15 | TRBV6-2/TRBV6-3 | CASSRTGQPTDTQYF
TRBJ2-1 | 15 | TRBV28 | CASSFQGGSYNEQFF
TRBJ2-7 | 16 | TRBV7-9 | CASSLPLQSPSYEQYF
TRBJ1-1 | 13 | TRBV6-2/TRBV6-3 | CASSYSGETEAFF
TRBJ1-2 | 15 | TRBV12-3/TRBV12-4 | CASSFYGDRGAGYTF
TRBJ2-3 | 15 | TRBV24-1 | CATSDLPGGADTQYF
TRBJ2-5 | 13 | TRBV29-1 | CSVEESWQETQYF
TRBJ2-3 | 14 | TRBV12-3/TRBV12-4 | CATSLRASTDTQYF
TRBJ1-2 | 13 | TRBV29-1 | CSAAIVGSYGYTF
TRBJ1-2 | 11 | TRBV29-1 | CSVGGDTLYTF
TRBJ2-5 | 13 | TRBV20-1 | CSAGLSGVETQYF
TRBJ2-2 | 15 | TRBV28 | CASSSPGTNTGELFF
TRBJ2-3 | 14 | TRBV20-1 | CSVSTPFTWYTQYF
TRBJ2-7 | 16 | TRBV28 | CASRPAYRGQSYEQYF
TRBJ2-7 | 16 | TRBV28 | CASSLGGLGSSYEQYF
TRBJ2-1 | 16 | TRBV3-1 | CASSQISGGNYNEQFF
TRBJ2-5 | 14 | TRBV27 | CASSYGTVVETQYF
TRBJ2-3 | 16 | TRBV6-1 | CASSRRTSGATDTQYF
TRBJ1-2 | 13 | TRBV6-2/TRBV6-3 | CASSYKADGGYTF
TRBJ2-3 | 15 | TRBV4-3 | CASSQDPGMGDTQYF
TRBJ2-3 | 16 | TRBV12-3/TRBV12-4 | CASSGRQLPLTDTQYF
TRBJ1-3 | 17 | TRBV28 | CASSLWVTGRSGNTIYF
TRBJ2-7 | 18 | TRBV5-4 | CASSLGSIGALSSYEQYF
TRBJ2-1 | 13 | TRBV10-3 | CAISGGGAYEQFF
TRBJ2-7 | 13 | TRBV15 | CATSREEAYEQYF
TRBJ2-7 | 12 | TRBV12-3/TRBV12-4 | CASSLDSYEQYF
TRBJ1-5 | 15 | TRBV5-1 | CASSPLGVGGGTQHF
TRBJ2-7 | 16 | TRBV6-2/TRBV6-3 | CASSYGPTGQSYEQYF
TRBJ1-5 | 12 | TRBV14 | CASSQVGGTQHF
TRBJ2-7 | 14 | TRBV5-4 | CASSLADISYEQYF
TRBJ1-1 | 12 | TRBV5-1 | CASSLSNTEAFF
TRBJ1-4 | 12 | TRBV11-3 | CASSDTSGKLFF
TRBJ2-7 | 14 | TRBV12-3/TRBV12-4 | CASSLSAGSYEQYF
TRBJ1-3 | 15 | TRBV6-5 | CASSYDGLKGNTIYF
TRBJ2-5 | 15 | TRBV7-9 | CASSVGPRYQETQYF
TRBJ2-7 | 14 | TRBV7-8 | CASSLARISYEQYF
TRBJ1-1 | 12 | TRBV20-1 | CSALYWFTEAFF
TRBJ2-5 | 14 | TRBV28 | CASSSAGEGETQYF
TRBJ1-1 | 14 | TRBV11-1 | CASSLGNRDTEAFF
TRBJ2-5 | 14 | TRBV20-1 | CSANRVAGQETQYF
TRBJ2-5 | 14 | TRBV27 | CASSFAGDRETQYF